This T cell receptor beta chain was recorded in a study of blood T cell repertoires in COVID-19. Whole-study context: Sample material is recorded as cDNA or gDNA derived from T cells, B-cell-depleted T cells, or PBMCs.

The CDR3 runs 15 residues. V trimming: 1 base; J trimming: 6 bases; junction bases outside the gene matches: 6. The germline CDR1 and CDR2 sequences are SGHTA and FQGTGA. Generated by immunoSEQ multiplex PCR, the TCRdb table keeps only in-frame clones and is missing some. The sample lists some 80,000 clones; roughly 80% were seen once. Sequencing was done on a sample of peripheral blood. The source is a human donor in a cohort sampled during active COVID-19. The chain uses TRBV7-3 and TRBJ1-2, with 9 positions matching TRBD1. CDR3 sequence: CASSLMGQGLDGYTF. The CDR3 DNA is TGTGCCAGCAGCTTAATGGGACAGGGTTTAGATGGCTACACCTTC. Using reference TRBV7-3 and TRBJ1-2 for the parts outside the CDR3, the full variable domain is GAGVSQTPSNKVTEKGKYVELRCDPISGHTALYWYRQSLGQGPEFLIYFQGTGAADDSGLPNDRFFAVRPEGSVSTLKIQRTERGDSAVYLCASSLMGQGLDGYTFGSGTRLTVV.